One and the same sample provided the 9 T cell receptor beta chains below, sequenced in a study of blood T cell repertoires in COVID-19. TCRdb keeps only in-frame clones here, not all; method: immunoSEQ multiplex PCR. The repertoire has tens of thousands of clones, 65% to 85% of them found once; the top ten carry roughly 15%. Sequencing used peripheral blood. These receptors came from a woman older than 75 with acute or convalescent COVID-19.

Here the CDR3 reads CASSFRASGGMADTQYF. The DNA for the CDR3 is TGTGCCAGCAGCTTCAGGGCTAGCGGGGGTATGGCAGATACGCAGTATTTT. V and J are TRBV11-3 and TRBJ2-3, with TRBD2 matching over 10 bases. J lost 4 bases, V lost 3 bases, and 10 bases had no gene match. The CDR3 sequence is 17 residues long. In germline, CDR1 is SGHNT, CDR2 YENEEA.

The genes are TRBV5-1 and TRBJ1-1, with 12 nucleotides matching TRBD1. This CDR3 comprises 17 residues. Germline loops: CDR1 SGHRS, CDR2 YFSETQ. Losses at the gene ends were 3 bases for V and 3 bases for J; bases not matched to a gene: 9. The CDR3 DNA sequence: TGCGCCAGCAGCTCGAGGGACAGGGGGCTTCTGGACACTGAAGCTTTCTTT. Protein sequence: CASSSRDRGLLDTEAFF.

This clone was seen just once. J is TRBJ2-7 and V is TRBV14, with TRBD1 as a possible D gene (6 bases). The CDR3 sequence is 16 residues long. Germline V CDR1 and CDR2: SGHDN, FVKESK. V lost 2 bases, J lost 4 bases, and 18 bases lay in between. CDR3 sequence (DNA): TGTGCCAGCAGCCAAAGTTGGCCCGGGACAAAATACGAGCAGTACTTC. Protein product: CASSQSWPGTKYEQYF.

The chain has TRBV3-1 (or the pseudogene TRBV3-2) and TRBJ1-5; 9 bases agree with TRBD1. Germline CDR1 and CDR2: LGHDT and YNNKEL (reference sequence). The ends lost 4 bases at V and 7 bases at J; junction bases unmatched: 5. The CDR3 has 14 amino acids. CDR3 nucleotides: TGTGCCAGCAGCCTACAGGGGGCCTGGCAGCCCCAGCATTTT. It is translated as CASSLQGAWQPQHF.

Within the sample, this clone is medium-sized. The V gene is TRBV9, the J gene TRBJ1-2; D is possibly TRBD1 (5 bases). The CDR3 runs 15 residues. V was pared by 0 bases and J by 5 bases, with 14 bases between. In germline, CDR1 is SGDLS, CDR2 YYNGEE. The CDR3 DNA follows: TGTGCCAGCAGCGTAGAATCGGGGGGTTGGTATGGCTACACCTTC. Translation gives CASSVESGGWYGYTF.

V is TRBV2 and J is TRBJ2-1; 11 bases are a match to TRBD2. The CDR3 extends over 16 amino acids. J lost 0 bases, V lost 6 bases, and 4 bases had no gene match. Germline V gene data show CDR1 as SNHLY and CDR2 as FYNNEI. CDR3 nucleotides: TGTGCCAGCAGACCCCTAGCGGGGGGCTCCTACAATGAGCAGTTCTTC. Translation: CASRPLAGGSYNEQFF.

The J gene is TRBJ2-7, the V gene TRBV28, with 9 nucleotides matching TRBD1. CDR1 is MDHEN, CDR2 SYDVKM, per germline. The CDR3 spans 15 residues. V dropped 7 bases and J dropped 2; count of bases not matched to a gene: 9. CDR3 in amino acids: CASTNAGTGPYEQYF. CDR3 DNA sequence: TGTGCCAGCACCAACGCCGGGACAGGGCCCTACGAGCAGTACTTC.

The CDR3 reads CASTRGGAFTDTQYF. The CDR3 DNA reads as TGTGCCAGCACGCGCGGGGGGGCTTTTACAGATACGCAGTATTTT. The gene calls are TRBV9 and TRBJ2-3; 9 bases agree with TRBD2. Germline CDR1 and CDR2: SGDLS and YYNGEE. CDR3 length: 15 amino acids. Trimming at V came to 6 bases and at J to 3 bases, leaving 8 bases not matched to a gene.

This clone was observed many times. This sequence joins TRBV5-1 and TRBJ1-6; 9 bases align to TRBD1. CDR3 length equals 14 residues. V was clipped by 4 bases and J by 11 bases; unmatched bases: 7. Per the germline V gene, CDR1 is SGHRS and CDR2 is YFSETQ. The CDR3, as DNA: TGCGCCAGCAGCCCGGACAGGGGATGGGCACCCCTCCACTTT. Encoded protein: CASSPDRGWAPLHF.